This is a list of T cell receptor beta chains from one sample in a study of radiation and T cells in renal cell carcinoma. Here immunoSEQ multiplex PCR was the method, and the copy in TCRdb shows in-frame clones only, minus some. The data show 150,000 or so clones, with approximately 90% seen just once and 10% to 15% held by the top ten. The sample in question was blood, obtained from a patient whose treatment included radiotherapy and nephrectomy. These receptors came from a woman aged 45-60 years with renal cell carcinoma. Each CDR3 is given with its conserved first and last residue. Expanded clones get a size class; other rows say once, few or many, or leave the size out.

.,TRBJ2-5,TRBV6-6,CASRTSGGQETQYF
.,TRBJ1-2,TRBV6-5,CASSYVARPPFYGYTF
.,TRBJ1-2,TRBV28,CASSFLSGYTF
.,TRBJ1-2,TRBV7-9,CASSPGGGNNYGYTF
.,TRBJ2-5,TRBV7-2,CASSRLGTRETQYF
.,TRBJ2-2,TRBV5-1,CASSLTGQGSTGELFF
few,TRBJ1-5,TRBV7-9,CASSLGGYSNQPQHF
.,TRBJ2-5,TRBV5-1,CASSLGTVETQYF
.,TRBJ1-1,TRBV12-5,CASGPDRGEINEAFF
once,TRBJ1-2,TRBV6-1,CASSEDGRKHYGYTF
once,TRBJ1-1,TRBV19,CASSWNRGQAFF
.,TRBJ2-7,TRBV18,CASSPGASSSYEQYF
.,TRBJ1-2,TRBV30,CAWSFTVGDGYTF
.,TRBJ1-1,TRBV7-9,CASSLIQGTEAFF
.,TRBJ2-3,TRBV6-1,CASSGGTADTQYF
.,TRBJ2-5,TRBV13,CASASSLGQGAGETQYF
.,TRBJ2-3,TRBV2,CASSRRTGEGTDTQYF
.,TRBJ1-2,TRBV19,CASNTGAYGYTF
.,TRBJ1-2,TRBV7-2,CASSYRHTTYGYTF
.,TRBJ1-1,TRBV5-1,CASSLGDGEAFF
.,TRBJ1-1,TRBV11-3,CASSFLGAPEAFF
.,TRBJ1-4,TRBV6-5,CASSYSMPGDEKLFF
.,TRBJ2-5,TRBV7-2,CASSRRGAGMGETQYF
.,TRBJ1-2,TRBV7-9,CASSPAGLGYGYTF
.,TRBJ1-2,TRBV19,CATIGGSGYGYTF
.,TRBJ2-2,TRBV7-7,CASSLGRHRPGELFF
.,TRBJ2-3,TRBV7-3,CASSLHGGVTDTQYF
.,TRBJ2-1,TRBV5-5,CASSLYLDHQFF
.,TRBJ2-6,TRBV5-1,CASSRDGRSGANVLTF
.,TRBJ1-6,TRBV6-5,CASSYSKRDNSPLHF
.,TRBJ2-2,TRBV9,CASSVASSGAGELFF
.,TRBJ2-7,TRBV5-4,CASSPGTSGGLQYF
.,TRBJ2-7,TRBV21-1,CASSFNPSSRGAYEQYF
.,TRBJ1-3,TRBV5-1,CASSTGQGLAGNTIYF
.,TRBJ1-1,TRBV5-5,CASSWGETEAFF
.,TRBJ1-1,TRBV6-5,CASSYSASSTEAFF
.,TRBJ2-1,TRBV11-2,CASSSSGTFNNEQFF
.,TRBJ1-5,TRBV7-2,CASSPRQGNQPQHF
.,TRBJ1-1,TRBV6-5,CASSWGQGLKVSEAFF
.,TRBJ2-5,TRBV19,CASSIDLLGGGETQYF
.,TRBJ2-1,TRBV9,CASSVGTGGPFF
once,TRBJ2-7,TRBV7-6,CASSLGGQLSYEQYF
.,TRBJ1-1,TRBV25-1,CASSGDYTEAFF
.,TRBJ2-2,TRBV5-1,CASSLSAGWNTGELFF
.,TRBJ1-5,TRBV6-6,CASSPVIGSNQPQHF
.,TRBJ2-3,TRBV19,CASSIVGSTSTDTQYF
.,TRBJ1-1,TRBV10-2,CASSDRGQGAGTEAFF
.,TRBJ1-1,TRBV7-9,CASSLDRVDNTEAFF
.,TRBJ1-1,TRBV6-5,CASRMNTEAFF
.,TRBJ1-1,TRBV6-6,CASSSGQVLSEAFF
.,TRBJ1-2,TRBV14,CASSQDEGHYLDGYTF